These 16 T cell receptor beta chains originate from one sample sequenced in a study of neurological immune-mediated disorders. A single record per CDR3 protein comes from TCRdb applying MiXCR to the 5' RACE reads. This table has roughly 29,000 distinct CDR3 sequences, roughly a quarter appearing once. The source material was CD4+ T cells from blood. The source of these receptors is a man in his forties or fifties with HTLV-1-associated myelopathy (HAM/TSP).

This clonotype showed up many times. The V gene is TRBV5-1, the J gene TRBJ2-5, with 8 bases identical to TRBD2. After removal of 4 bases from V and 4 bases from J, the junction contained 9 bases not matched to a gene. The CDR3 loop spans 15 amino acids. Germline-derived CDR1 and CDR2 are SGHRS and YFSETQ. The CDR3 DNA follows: TGCGCCAGCAGCCCCTTGGGCGGGGGGCGAGAGACCCAGTACTTC. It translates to CASSPLGGGRETQYF.

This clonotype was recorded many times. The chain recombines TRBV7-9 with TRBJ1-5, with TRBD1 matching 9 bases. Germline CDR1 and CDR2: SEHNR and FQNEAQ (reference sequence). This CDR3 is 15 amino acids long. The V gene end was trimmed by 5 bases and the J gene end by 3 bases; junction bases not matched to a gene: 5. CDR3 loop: CASSAGTGNNQPQHF. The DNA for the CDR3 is TGTGCCAGCAGCGCCGGGACAGGGAACAATCAGCCCCAGCATTTT.

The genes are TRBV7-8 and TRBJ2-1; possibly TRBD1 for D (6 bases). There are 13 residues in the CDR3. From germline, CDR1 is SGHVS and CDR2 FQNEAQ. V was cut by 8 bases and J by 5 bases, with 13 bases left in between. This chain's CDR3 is CASPPQGHNEQFF. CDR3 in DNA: TGTGCCAGCCCTCCTCAGGGGCACAATGAGCAGTTCTTC.

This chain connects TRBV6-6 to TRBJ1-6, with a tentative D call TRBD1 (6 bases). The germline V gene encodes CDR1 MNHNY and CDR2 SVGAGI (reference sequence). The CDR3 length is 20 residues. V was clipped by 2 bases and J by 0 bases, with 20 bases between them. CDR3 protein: CASSYRTGQMSGSYNSPLHF. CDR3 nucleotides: TGTGCCAGCAGTTACCGTACAGGGCAGATGAGTGGCTCCTATAATTCACCCCTCCACTTT.

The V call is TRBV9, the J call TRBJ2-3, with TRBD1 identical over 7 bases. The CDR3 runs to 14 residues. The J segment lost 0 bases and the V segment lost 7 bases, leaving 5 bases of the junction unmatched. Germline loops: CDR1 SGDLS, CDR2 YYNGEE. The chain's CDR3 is CASRLGQSTDTQYF. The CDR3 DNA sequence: TGTGCCAGCCGACTGGGACAGAGCACAGATACGCAGTATTTT.

The CDR3 DNA reads TGCGCCAGCAGTTCCTTTACAGGGGGCAACACTGAAGCTTTCTTT. This sequence encodes CASSSFTGGNTEAFF. The chain couples TRBV5-1 to TRBJ1-1, with TRBD1 matching over 9 bases. Germline values: CDR1 SGHRS, CDR2 YFSETQ. Trimming at V came to 5 bases and at J to 2 bases, leaving 7 bases not matched to a gene. This CDR3 is built from 15 residues.

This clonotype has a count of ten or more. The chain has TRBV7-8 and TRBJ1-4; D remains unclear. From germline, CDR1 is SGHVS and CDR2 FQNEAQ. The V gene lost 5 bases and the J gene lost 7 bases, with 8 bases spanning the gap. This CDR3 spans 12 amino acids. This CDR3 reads CASSTRSEKLFF. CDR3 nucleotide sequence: TGTGCCAGCAGCACCAGAAGTGAAAAACTGTTTTTT.

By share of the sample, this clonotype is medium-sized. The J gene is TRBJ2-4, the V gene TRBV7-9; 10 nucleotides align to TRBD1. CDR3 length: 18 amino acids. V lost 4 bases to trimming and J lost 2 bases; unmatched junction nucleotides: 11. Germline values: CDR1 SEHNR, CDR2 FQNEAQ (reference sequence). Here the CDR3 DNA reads TGTGCCAGCAGCTCCTTTGACAGGGGGCTTTCAACCAAAAACATTCAGTACTTC. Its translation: CASSSFDRGLSTKNIQYF. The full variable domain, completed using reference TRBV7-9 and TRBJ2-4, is DTGVSQNPRHKITKRGQNVTFRCDPISEHNRLYWYRQTLGQGPEFLTYFQNEAQLEKSRLLSDRFSAERPKGSFSTLEIQRTEQGDSAMYLCASSSFDRGLSTKNIQYFGAGTRLSVL.

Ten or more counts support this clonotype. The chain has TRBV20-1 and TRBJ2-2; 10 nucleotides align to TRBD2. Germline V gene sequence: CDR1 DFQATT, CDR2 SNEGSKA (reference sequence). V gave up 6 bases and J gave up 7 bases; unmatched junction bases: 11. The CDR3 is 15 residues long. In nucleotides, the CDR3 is TGCAGTGCCATACCACTAGCGGGAATCGGCGGGGAGCTGTTTTTT. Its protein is CSAIPLAGIGGELFF.

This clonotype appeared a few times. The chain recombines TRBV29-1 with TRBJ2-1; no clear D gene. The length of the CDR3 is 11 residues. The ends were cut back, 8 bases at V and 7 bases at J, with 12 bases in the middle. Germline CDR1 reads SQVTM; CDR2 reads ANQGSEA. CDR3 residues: CSTHSRNEQFF. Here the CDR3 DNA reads TGCAGCACTCACAGTAGGAATGAGCAGTTCTTC.

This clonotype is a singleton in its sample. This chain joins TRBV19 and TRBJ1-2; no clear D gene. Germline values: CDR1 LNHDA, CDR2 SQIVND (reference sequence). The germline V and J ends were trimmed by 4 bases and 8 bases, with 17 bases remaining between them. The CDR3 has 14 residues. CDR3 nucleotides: TGTGCCAGTAGTACCCAGTTGCGGCAAGGGGGCTACACCTTC. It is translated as CASSTQLRQGGYTF.

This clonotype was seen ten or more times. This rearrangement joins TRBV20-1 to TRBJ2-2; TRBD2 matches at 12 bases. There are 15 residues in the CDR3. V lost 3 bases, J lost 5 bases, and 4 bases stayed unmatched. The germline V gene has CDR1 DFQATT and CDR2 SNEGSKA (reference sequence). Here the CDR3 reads CSARTSGSGTGELFF. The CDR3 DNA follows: TGCAGTGCTAGGACTAGCGGGAGTGGAACCGGGGAGCTGTTTTTT.

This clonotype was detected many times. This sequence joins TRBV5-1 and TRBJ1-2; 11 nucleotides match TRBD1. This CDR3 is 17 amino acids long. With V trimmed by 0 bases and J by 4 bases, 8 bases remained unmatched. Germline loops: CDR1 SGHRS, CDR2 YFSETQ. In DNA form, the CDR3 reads TGCGCCAGCAGCTTGGCCGGGACAGGGGGTTACTCCTATGGCTACACCTTC. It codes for CASSLAGTGGYSYGYTF.

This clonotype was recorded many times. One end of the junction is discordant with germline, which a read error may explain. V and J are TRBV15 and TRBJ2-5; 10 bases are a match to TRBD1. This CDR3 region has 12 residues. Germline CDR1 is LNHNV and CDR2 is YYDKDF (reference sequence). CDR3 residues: CATSRDRDRGRF. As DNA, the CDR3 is TGTGCCACCAGCAGAGATCGAGACAGGGGGCGCTTC.

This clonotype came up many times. CDR3 in DNA: TGTGCCAGCAGCTTACGGGGGGCCTCAGATACGCAGTATTTT. Protein product: CASSLRGASDTQYF. The gene calls are TRBV7-6 and TRBJ2-3; perhaps TRBD2 as D (7 bases). This CDR3 has 14 amino acids. V gave up 2 bases and J gave up 4 bases, with 10 bases separating them. In germline, CDR1 is SGHVS, CDR2 FNYEAQ.

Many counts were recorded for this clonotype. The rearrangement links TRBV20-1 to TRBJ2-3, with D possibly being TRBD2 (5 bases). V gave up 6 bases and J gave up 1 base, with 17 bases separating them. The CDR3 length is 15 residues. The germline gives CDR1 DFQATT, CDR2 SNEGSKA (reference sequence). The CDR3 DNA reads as TGCAGTGCCCTCCCCCCGGGGTTAGGCACAGATACGCAGTATTTT. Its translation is CSALPPGLGTDTQYF.